Following are 18 T cell receptor beta chains from one sample sequenced in a study of low-dose radiotherapy and immunotherapy resistance in tumors. First-strand cDNA relied on TRAV- and TRBV-specific primers spanning alpha and beta chains. TCRs underwent 20 PCR cycles of amplification with a constant-region primer and V-primer adapter. MiXCR, applied by TCRdb to the reads, yields one record per CDR3 protein. The data show 60,000 to 90,000 distinct CDR3 sequences, with roughly 31% seen just once and around 10% held by the top ten. This sample's time point: before trial treatment. The sequencing used PBMCs, collected before treatment. The receptor source for this set is a female donor with ovarian cancer.

The chain couples TRBV7-9 to TRBJ2-5, with a possible D match to TRBD2 (6 bases). The V gene's germline CDR1 is SEHNR and CDR2 FQNEAQ (reference sequence). This CDR3 comprises 17 residues. With 4 bases removed from V and 2 bases from J, the gap between germline ends came to 20 bases. CDR3 DNA sequence: TGTGCCAGCAGCTGGGGGGAGCTGCGGGGATATCAAGAGACCCAGTACTTC. It yields the protein CASSWGELRGYQETQYF. Based on the CDR3 plus reference TRBV7-9 and TRBJ2-5, the full variable domain is DTGVSQNPRHKITKRGQNVTFRCDPISEHNRLYWYRQTLGQGPEFLTYFQNEAQLEKSRLLSDRFSAERPKGSFSTLEIQRTEQGDSAMYLCASSWGELRGYQETQYFGPGTRLLVL.

At least ten counts were recorded for this clonotype. DNA for the CDR3: TGTGCCAGCGGTGGACAGGACCCCTCGAACACCGGGGAGCTGTTTTTT. Translated: CASGGQDPSNTGELFF. This rearrangement joins TRBV11-3 to TRBJ2-2; 7 bases agree with TRBD1. CDR3 length: 16 residues. Per germline, CDR1 SGHNT and CDR2 YENEEA. Trimming removed 8 bases from V and 0 bases from J; junction bases left unmatched: 9.

This clonotype was counted many times. The CDR3 DNA reads as TGTGCCAGCAGCCCAAAGCATAACAATCAAGGACGGCCCCAGCATTTT. Translated, it gives CASSPKHNNQGRPQHF. V gene TRBV14 combines with J gene TRBJ1-5; no firm D call. The CDR3 runs to 16 residues. Germline CDR1 is SGHDN and CDR2 is FVKESK. V was cut by 4 bases and J by 9 bases, with 22 bases left in between.

This clonotype occurred many times. The chain joins TRBV5-1 to TRBJ2-3; D is uncertain. The CDR3 is made up of 11 amino acids. Germline CDR1 reads SGHRS; CDR2 reads YFSETQ. Trimming removed 3 bases from V and 6 bases from J, with 5 bases in between. The CDR3 DNA is TGCGCCAGCAGCTCCCCCGATACGCAGTATTTT. This gives the protein CASSSPDTQYF.

The chain combines TRBV24-1 with TRBJ2-3, with 7 bases lining up with TRBD1. The V gene's germline CDR1 is KGHDR and CDR2 SFDVKD. With 9 bases clipped from V and 2 bases from J, the junction kept 10 bases outside the gene matches. This CDR3 has 15 residues. The CDR3 loop reads CATRAGTDLTDTQYF. For the CDR3, the DNA is TGTGCCACCCGAGCCGGGACAGATCTCACAGATACGCAGTATTTT.

The sample holds many counts of this clonotype. V gene TRBV29-1 combines with J gene TRBJ2-3; 8 positions agree with TRBD1. The CDR3 consists of 14 residues. Per germline, CDR1 SQVTM and CDR2 ANQGSEA. J lost 0 bases, V lost 4 bases, and 3 bases had no gene match. The CDR3 DNA follows: TGCAGCGTTGTGACAGGGGTTAGCACAGATACGCAGTATTTT. Amino acid sequence: CSVVTGVSTDTQYF.

The chain is built from TRBV10-3 and TRBJ2-1; D tentatively reads TRBD1 or TRBD2 (5 bases each). Germline CDR1 ENHRY, CDR2 SYGVKD. This CDR3 is built from 12 residues. The V end was cut by 11 bases, the J end by 5 bases, with 13 bases between. The CDR3 sequence is CALRDPDNEQFF. The CDR3 DNA sequence: TGTGCCCTCCGGGACCCCGACAATGAGCAGTTCTTC.

This clonotype rates as medium-sized. The J gene is TRBJ1-1, the V gene TRBV4-1; D is perhaps TRBD1 (5 bases). The V gene lost 5 bases and the J gene lost 1 base, with 8 bases spanning the gap. The CDR3 consists of 13 residues. Germline V gene data show CDR1 as MGHRA and CDR2 as YSYEKL. The CDR3 reads CASSDDRNTEAFF. For the CDR3, the DNA is TGCGCCAGCAGCGACGACAGGAACACTGAAGCTTTCTTT.

As concerns this clonotype: Germline is not matched at one junction end, which may reflect a read error. V and J are TRBV5-3 and TRBJ1-6, with 9 positions matching TRBD1. TRBV5-3 is labeled an ORF, and its function is uncertain. The CDR3 consists of 16 residues. The CDR3 DNA is TGTGCCAGCAGCTCTCAAGGGGGGACAGGGTATTCACCCCTCCACTTT. It encodes CASSSQGGTGYSPLHF.

This clonotype was seen a handful of times. The J gene is TRBJ2-3, the V gene TRBV6-2 or TRBV6-3; D possibly corresponds to TRBD2 (6 bases). Germline V gives CDR1 MNHEY, CDR2 SVGEGT. The CDR3 has 14 amino acids. V was shortened by 6 bases and J by 1 base, with 11 bases between the two germline ends. CDR3 sequence reads: CASRRTIRTDTQYF. The CDR3 DNA sequence: TGTGCCAGCAGGCGGACTATCCGCACAGATACGCAGTATTTT.

This clonotype was counted many times. V usage is TRBV11-2 and J usage is TRBJ2-7; TRBD2 matches at 10 bases. CDR3 length: 16 amino acids. J was trimmed by 2 bases and V by 1 base; bases with no gene match: 5. The germline V gene has CDR1 SGHAT and CDR2 FQNNGV. The CDR3 sequence: CASSLASSGGAYEQYF. CDR3 sequence (DNA): TGTGCCAGCAGCTTAGCCTCTAGCGGGGGAGCCTACGAGCAGTACTTC.

V gene TRBV28 combines with J gene TRBJ2-7; D is perhaps TRBD1 or TRBD2 (7 bases each). Looked up from germline, CDR1 is MDHEN and CDR2 is SYDVKM. This CDR3 spans 16 amino acids. V lost 7 bases, J lost 0 bases, and 19 bases lay in between. This CDR3 is CASTLSGGGVSYEQYF. CDR3 in DNA: TGTGCCAGCACCCTGTCAGGGGGGGGGGTCTCCTACGAGCAGTACTTC. Full variable domain (remainder filled in from reference TRBV28 and TRBJ2-7): DVKVTQSSRYLVKRTGEKVFLECVQDMDHENMFWYRQDPGLGLRLIYFSYDVKMKEKGDIPEGYSVSREKKERFSLILESASTNQTSMYLCASTLSGGGVSYEQYFGPGTRLTVT.

This clonotype was seen repeatedly, ten times or more. The rearrangement joins TRBV5-1 to TRBJ2-2; D unresolved. The CDR3 consists of 12 residues. CDR1 SGHRS and CDR2 YFSETQ come from the germline V gene. Trimming took 6 bases from V and 5 from J, leaving 8 bases between them. The CDR3 spells CASNTATGELFF. The CDR3 DNA follows: TGCGCCAGCAATACAGCAACCGGGGAGCTGTTTTTT.

This clonotype appeared many times. The chain links TRBV6-2 or TRBV6-3 to TRBJ2-5; D is unresolved. V was clipped by 7 bases and J by 2 bases, with 11 bases between them. CDR1 MNHEY and CDR2 SVGEGT come from the germline V gene. This CDR3 has 13 residues. The CDR3 coding sequence is TGTGCCAGCAATACGGACGTACAAGAGACCCAGTACTTC. Its protein product is CASNTDVQETQYF.

In the case of this clonotype: One end of the junction is discordant with germline, which a read error may explain. The chain is built from TRBV4-1 and TRBJ2-3; weak D call: TRBD2 (5 bases). Germline lookup yields CDR1 MGHRA and CDR2 YSYEKL. There are 15 residues in the CDR3. The chain's CDR3 is CPSSQGYGGTDTQYF. The CDR3 nucleotides are TGCCCCAGCAGCCAAGGATACGGGGGCACAGATACGCAGTATTTT.

This chain uses TRBV7-8 with TRBJ2-1, with D hard to call. CDR3 length: 14 residues. Trimming took off 5 bases at V and 6 bases at J, with 14 bases between the two ends. Germline V gene data show CDR1 as SGHVS and CDR2 as FQNEAQ. CDR3 protein: CASSPLMRSNEQFF. The CDR3 DNA reads TGTGCCAGCAGCCCCCTGATGAGGTCCAATGAGCAGTTCTTC.

This clonotype was counted at least ten times. J is TRBJ2-7 and V is TRBV4-1; TRBD1 aligns across 8 bases. Germline V gives CDR1 MGHRA, CDR2 YSYEKL. This CDR3 has 15 amino acids. With V trimmed by 5 bases and J by 6 bases, 12 bases remained unmatched. Here the CDR3 DNA reads TGCGCCAGCAGCGATAGGGGGACAGGTCGTTTCGAGCAGTACTTC. This codes for CASSDRGTGRFEQYF.

A few counts support this clonotype. The chain combines TRBV12-3 or TRBV12-4 with TRBJ2-7, with D possibly TRBD1 on 6 matching bases. V shed 6 bases and J shed 2 bases, with 11 bases lying between them. This CDR3 spans 13 amino acids. The CDR3 DNA is TGTGCCAGCAGCCGGGACATGCCCTACGAGCAGTACTTC. It specifies CASSRDMPYEQYF.